This T cell receptor beta chain appears in the sequencing data of a study of regulatory T cells in long-lasting Graves disease. Sample time point: newly diagnosed GD, antithyroid drugs for less than 3 months. TCR sequences were obtained from RNA taken from PBMCs. The germline V and J ends were trimmed by 1 base and 7 bases, with 13 bases remaining between them. The CDR3 extends over 15 amino acids. Germline-derived CDR1 and CDR2 are LNHNV and YYDKDF (reference sequence). Study-wide results and limits: TCR diversity in persistent Graves' patients was below that of newly diagnosed ones.

TCR beta libraries were built with iRepertoire HTBI primers and Arm-PCR of CDR3 regions. Using its own MiXCR run on the multiplex PCR reads, TCRdb lists one record per CDR3 protein. The data show 550,000 to 650,000 distinct CDR3 sequences, about 15% seen once. A few counts support this clonotype. The antigen is unknown. This same sample was also taken into another study, of T cells in Graves' hyperthyroidism and ophthalmopathy.

This sequence joins TRBV15 and TRBJ1-4, with D uncertain. The source material was peripheral blood mononuclear cells (PBMCs), sampled at new diagnosis, from a patient treated with antithyroid drugs. The origin of this receptor is a man between 18 and 29 years old with Graves disease. The DNA of the CDR3 is TGTGCCACCAGCAGAGCTGATGTTTCGAGTGAAAAACTGTTTTTT. Translation: CATSRADVSSEKLFF. Looking up the rest from reference TRBV15 and TRBJ1-4 gives the full variable domain: DAMVIQNPRYQVTQFGKPVTLSCSQTLNHNVMYWYQQKSSQAPKLLFHYYDKDFNNEADTPDNFQSRRPNTSFCFLDIRSPGLGDTAMYLCATSRADVSSEKLFFGSGTQLSVL.